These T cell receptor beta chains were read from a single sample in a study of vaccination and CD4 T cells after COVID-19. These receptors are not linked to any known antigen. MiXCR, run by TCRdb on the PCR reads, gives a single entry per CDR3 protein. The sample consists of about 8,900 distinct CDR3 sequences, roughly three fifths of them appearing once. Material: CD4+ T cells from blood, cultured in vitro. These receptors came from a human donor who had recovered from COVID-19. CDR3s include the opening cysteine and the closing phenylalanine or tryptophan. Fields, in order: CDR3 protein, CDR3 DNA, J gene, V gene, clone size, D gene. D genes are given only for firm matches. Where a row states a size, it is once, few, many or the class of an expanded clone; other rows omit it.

CDR3aa: CSAREQGRWNGYTF; CDR3nt: TGCAGTGCTAGAGAGCAGGGGAGGTGGAATGGCTACACCTTC; j_gene: TRBJ1-2; v_gene: TRBV20-1; abundance: few; d_gene: -
CDR3aa: CASSLWGQTGELFF; CDR3nt: TGTGCCAGCAGTTTATGGGGCCAAACCGGGGAGCTGTTTTTT; j_gene: TRBJ2-2; v_gene: TRBV27; abundance: few; d_gene: -
CDR3aa: CAISESSNTQYF; CDR3nt: TGTGCCATCAGTGAGTCGTCAAATACGCAGTATTTT; j_gene: TRBJ2-3; v_gene: TRBV10-3; abundance: few; d_gene: -
CDR3aa: CASSGGTGGNSPLHF; CDR3nt: TGTGCCAGCAGTGGAGGGACAGGGGGCAATTCACCCCTCCACTTT; j_gene: TRBJ1-6; v_gene: TRBV2; abundance: -; d_gene: TRBD1
CDR3aa: CASSLRDLRDGYTF; CDR3nt: TGTGCCAGCAGTCTACGGGACTTAAGAGATGGCTACACCTTC; j_gene: TRBJ1-2; v_gene: TRBV27; abundance: few; d_gene: -
CDR3aa: CASAPDRVSTEAFF; CDR3nt: TGTGCCAGCGCCCCCGACAGGGTGAGCACTGAAGCTTTCTTT; j_gene: TRBJ1-1; v_gene: TRBV11-2; abundance: -; d_gene: TRBD1
CDR3aa: CASSEGDSYNQPQHF; CDR3nt: TGTGCCAGCAGTGAAGGGGACAGCTACAATCAGCCCCAGCATTTT; j_gene: TRBJ1-5; v_gene: TRBV6-1; abundance: few; d_gene: TRBD1
CDR3aa: CASSEGQGIRAFF; CDR3nt: TGTGCCAGCAGTGAAGGACAGGGGATTAGGGCTTTCTTT; j_gene: TRBJ1-1; v_gene: TRBV6-1; abundance: -; d_gene: TRBD1
CDR3aa: CSAPGLSSTDTQYF; CDR3nt: TGCAGTGCCCCCGGACTATCAAGCACAGATACGCAGTATTTT; j_gene: TRBJ2-3; v_gene: TRBV20-1; abundance: -; d_gene: -
CDR3aa: CAISPQFQGGASNQPQHF; CDR3nt: TGTGCCATCAGTCCCCAATTTCAGGGAGGGGCTAGCAATCAGCCCCAGCATTTT; j_gene: TRBJ1-5; v_gene: TRBV10-3; abundance: -; d_gene: -
CDR3aa: CASSLWATGGDTQYF; CDR3nt: TGTGCCAGCAGCTTATGGGCTACTGGGGGAGATACGCAGTATTTT; j_gene: TRBJ2-3; v_gene: TRBV7-2; abundance: few; d_gene: -
CDR3aa: CASSRGLAGDGETQYF; CDR3nt: TGTGCCAGCAGCCGAGGACTAGCGGGAGATGGAGAGACCCAGTACTTC; j_gene: TRBJ2-5; v_gene: TRBV14; abundance: -; d_gene: TRBD2
CDR3aa: CASTYRGVVNSPLHF; CDR3nt: TGTGCCAGCACCTACAGGGGAGTAGTCAATTCACCCCTCCACTTT; j_gene: TRBJ1-6; v_gene: TRBV2; abundance: -; d_gene: TRBD1
CDR3aa: CASTIRGRGGETQYF; CDR3nt: TGTGCCAGCACCATCAGGGGGCGGGGTGGAGAGACCCAGTACTTC; j_gene: TRBJ2-5; v_gene: TRBV11-3; abundance: -; d_gene: TRBD1
CDR3aa: CSAGPGQGYGYTF; CDR3nt: TGCAGTGCTGGGCCGGGACAGGGCTATGGCTACACCTTC; j_gene: TRBJ1-2; v_gene: TRBV20-1; abundance: few; d_gene: TRBD1
CDR3aa: CASSLGQGQGVGQPQHF; CDR3nt: TGCGCCAGCAGCCTTGGCCAAGGACAGGGGGTAGGCCAGCCCCAGCATTTT; j_gene: TRBJ1-5; v_gene: TRBV4-1; abundance: -; d_gene: TRBD1
CDR3aa: CASRTKQDRYGYTF; CDR3nt: TGTGCCAGCAGGACTAAACAGGACAGATATGGCTACACCTTC; j_gene: TRBJ1-2; v_gene: TRBV6-2/TRBV6-3; abundance: few; d_gene: -
CDR3aa: CASSNSYEQYF; CDR3nt: TGTGCCAGCAGTAACAGTTACGAGCAGTACTTC; j_gene: TRBJ2-7; v_gene: TRBV6-2/TRBV6-3; abundance: -; d_gene: -
CDR3aa: CASCGGRNTGELFF; CDR3nt: TGTGCCAGCTGTGGGGGTAGGAACACCGGGGAGCTGTTTTTT; j_gene: TRBJ2-2; v_gene: TRBV27; abundance: large; d_gene: -
CDR3aa: CASSLVLGQRVAFF; CDR3nt: TGTGCCAGCAGCTTAGTGTTGGGACAGAGGGTAGCTTTCTTT; j_gene: TRBJ1-1; v_gene: TRBV7-2; abundance: -; d_gene: TRBD1
CDR3aa: CASSSTAFYTF; CDR3nt: TGTGCCAGCAGCTCAACCGCTTTCTACACCTTC; j_gene: TRBJ1-2; v_gene: TRBV7-9; abundance: -; d_gene: -
CDR3aa: CASSSTGVYEQYF; CDR3nt: TGTGCCAGCAGCTCCACAGGGGTCTACGAGCAGTACTTC; j_gene: TRBJ2-7; v_gene: TRBV27; abundance: -; d_gene: TRBD1
CDR3aa: CASTSLQIMNTEAFF; CDR3nt: TGTGCCAGCACCTCGCTCCAGATCATGAACACTGAAGCTTTCTTT; j_gene: TRBJ1-1; v_gene: TRBV28; abundance: -; d_gene: -
CDR3aa: CSARGPQSSPLHF; CDR3nt: TGCAGTGCTAGAGGCCCACAGTCTTCACCCCTCCACTTT; j_gene: TRBJ1-6; v_gene: TRBV20-1; abundance: few; d_gene: -
CDR3aa: CSARDPSGANTDTQYF; CDR3nt: TGCAGTGCTAGAGATCCAAGCGGGGCCAACACAGATACGCAGTATTTT; j_gene: TRBJ2-3; v_gene: TRBV20-1; abundance: -; d_gene: TRBD2
CDR3aa: CASSHRGRDTEAFF; CDR3nt: TGTGCCAGCAGCCATCGCGGCAGGGACACTGAAGCTTTCTTT; j_gene: TRBJ1-1; v_gene: TRBV6-1; abundance: -; d_gene: -
CDR3aa: CASSPQVGTQYF; CDR3nt: TGTGCCAGCAGCCCCCAGGTGGGGACCCAGTACTTC; j_gene: TRBJ2-5; v_gene: TRBV27; abundance: few; d_gene: -
CDR3aa: CSVEGGLGASQETQYF; CDR3nt: TGCAGCGTTGAAGGAGGGCTGGGGGCTTCCCAAGAGACCCAGTACTTC; j_gene: TRBJ2-5; v_gene: TRBV29-1; abundance: few; d_gene: -
CDR3aa: CSANDRIGNQPQHF; CDR3nt: TGCAGTGCGAATGACAGGATTGGCAATCAGCCCCAGCATTTT; j_gene: TRBJ1-5; v_gene: TRBV20-1; abundance: few; d_gene: -
CDR3aa: CSASNRGNTIYF; CDR3nt: TGCAGTGCTAGTAACCGCGGAAACACCATATATTTT; j_gene: TRBJ1-3; v_gene: TRBV20-1; abundance: few; d_gene: -
CDR3aa: CASSLGTGAARSYNSPLHF; CDR3nt: TGTGCCAGCAGTCTAGGGACAGGGGCCGCGCGCTCCTATAATTCACCCCTCCACTTT; j_gene: TRBJ1-6; v_gene: TRBV6-1; abundance: -; d_gene: TRBD1
CDR3aa: CAISDRDRKDGYTF; CDR3nt: TGTGCCATCAGTGACCGGGACAGGAAGGATGGCTACACCTTC; j_gene: TRBJ1-2; v_gene: TRBV10-3; abundance: few; d_gene: TRBD1
CDR3aa: CASSDQYNSPLHF; CDR3nt: TGCGCCAGCAGTGACCAGTATAATTCACCCCTCCACTTT; j_gene: TRBJ1-6; v_gene: TRBV10-1; abundance: few; d_gene: -
CDR3aa: CASSDLRAKRQPQHF; CDR3nt: TGTGCCAGCAGTGATCTTAGGGCCAAGAGGCAGCCCCAGCATTTT; j_gene: TRBJ1-5; v_gene: TRBV6-1; abundance: -; d_gene: -
CDR3aa: CSARRLADNEQFF; CDR3nt: TGCAGTGCCCGGCGGCTAGCGGACAATGAGCAGTTCTTC; j_gene: TRBJ2-1; v_gene: TRBV20-1; abundance: -; d_gene: TRBD2
CDR3aa: CASQVEATYEQYF; CDR3nt: TGTGCCAGCCAAGTGGAGGCCACCTACGAGCAGTACTTC; j_gene: TRBJ2-7; v_gene: TRBV6-1; abundance: few; d_gene: -
CDR3aa: CASSLVGQGSTGELFF; CDR3nt: TGTGCCAGCAGCTTAGTAGGACAGGGTTCCACCGGGGAGCTGTTTTTT; j_gene: TRBJ2-2; v_gene: TRBV7-9; abundance: -; d_gene: TRBD1
CDR3aa: CAWSLRGGLSYQPQHF; CDR3nt: TGTGCCTGGAGCCTAAGAGGGGGGCTTAGCTATCAGCCCCAGCATTTT; j_gene: TRBJ1-5; v_gene: TRBV30; abundance: -; d_gene: -
CDR3aa: CASSPWDSSTDTQYF; CDR3nt: TGTGCCAGCAGCCCCTGGGACAGCTCCACAGATACGCAGTATTTT; j_gene: TRBJ2-3; v_gene: TRBV6-1; abundance: -; d_gene: TRBD1
CDR3aa: CSAREGGIGTEAFF; CDR3nt: TGCAGTGCTAGAGAGGGAGGGATTGGCACTGAAGCTTTCTTT; j_gene: TRBJ1-1; v_gene: TRBV20-1; abundance: few; d_gene: -
CDR3aa: CASSPDGGNYGYTF; CDR3nt: TGTGCCAGCAGCCCGGACGGGGGAAACTATGGCTACACCTTC; j_gene: TRBJ1-2; v_gene: TRBV7-6; abundance: -; d_gene: -
CDR3aa: CASGTGNTGELFF; CDR3nt: TGTGCCAGCGGGACAGGGAACACCGGGGAGCTGTTTTTT; j_gene: TRBJ2-2; v_gene: TRBV6-4; abundance: -; d_gene: TRBD1
CDR3aa: CASSIASTGGYGYTF; CDR3nt: TGTGCCAGTAGTATTGCATCGACAGGGGGCTATGGCTACACCTTC; j_gene: TRBJ1-2; v_gene: TRBV19; abundance: -; d_gene: TRBD1
CDR3aa: CASSTRLAGHTDTQYF; CDR3nt: TGTGCCAGCAGCACGAGACTAGCGGGCCACACAGATACGCAGTATTTT; j_gene: TRBJ2-3; v_gene: TRBV7-2; abundance: -; d_gene: TRBD2